Listed below are T cell receptor beta chains from one sample, sequenced in a study of control samples from healthy donors and cancer patients. Clones were read by immunoSEQ multiplex PCR, and TCRdb kept only the in-frame ones, dropping some. The sample holds about 190,000 clones, roughly nine tenths seen once. The sample consisted of blood. Receptors were obtained from a man aged 30 to 39 in good health. Each CDR3 is given with its conserved first and last residue. The order of the fields is V gene, D gene, J gene, clone size, CDR3 DNA, CDR3 protein. A D gene is named only where the DNA matches it firmly. A row's size may be missing; if present it is once, few, many or a size class.

TRBV30,.,TRBJ1-3,.,TGTGCCTGGAGCCCCGGGCCGGGAAACACCATATATTTT,CAWSPGPGNTIYF
TRBV6-1,.,TRBJ1-6,once,TGTGCCAGCAGTGAAGTACCCAGCTCCTATAATTCACCCCTCCACTTT,CASSEVPSSYNSPLHF
TRBV7-2,.,TRBJ2-7,few,TGTGCCAGCAGCTTAGAGGTCCTCAGAGGGTACGAGCAGTACTTC,CASSLEVLRGYEQYF
TRBV5-5,.,TRBJ2-1,.,TGTGCCAGCAGCTTGTGGGGGAATGAGCAGTTCTTC,CASSLWGNEQFF
TRBV5-1,TRBD1,TRBJ1-5,.,TGCGCCAGCAGCTTACAGGGGGCGTTTAATCAGCCCCAGCATTTT,CASSLQGAFNQPQHF
TRBV30,.,TRBJ2-3,.,TGTGCCTGGGGGAGGCGGGGCCCAGATACGCAGTATTTT,CAWGRRGPDTQYF
TRBV19,.,TRBJ1-1,.,TGTGCCAGTAGTATGGTAAAGAACACTGAAGCTTTCTTT,CASSMVKNTEAFF
TRBV27,TRBD1,TRBJ2-7,few,TGTGCCAGCAGTGTACAGGGGTCCTACGAGCAGTACTTC,CASSVQGSYEQYF
TRBV24-1,.,TRBJ2-3,.,TGTGCCACCAGTGACCCTCGGACGAGGACAGATACGCAGTATTTT,CATSDPRTRTDTQYF
TRBV7-2,.,TRBJ1-1,.,TGTGCCAGCAGCGTAGGACAGATACCAAACACTGAAGCTTTCTTT,CASSVGQIPNTEAFF
TRBV19,.,TRBJ1-5,few,TGTGCCAGTAGTATTAATAGGGCCAGTAATCAGCCCCAGCATTTT,CASSINRASNQPQHF
TRBV5-4,TRBD2,TRBJ2-3,.,TGTGCCAGCAGCTTTGTACTAGCGGGGGACACAGATACGCAGTATTTT,CASSFVLAGDTDTQYF
TRBV5-5,.,TRBJ2-1,.,TGTGCCAGCATTCCCTCGCCCGGGGGGCAAGAGCATTTCTTC,CASIPSPGGQEHFF
TRBV2,.,TRBJ2-7,.,TGTGCCAGCAGTGAGGCCGAGGGCAAGCAGTACTTC,CASSEAEGKQYF
TRBV5-1,.,TRBJ1-1,.,TGCGCCAGCAGCCGGGGTGCAGGGGAGTACACTGAAGCTTTCTTT,CASSRGAGEYTEAFF
TRBV6-5,.,TRBJ2-3,.,TGTGCCAGCAGCTTAAACGGGGGCGCAGATACGCAGTATTTT,CASSLNGGADTQYF